Presented here are 15 T cell receptor beta chains from one specimen sequenced in a study of T cell repertoires in cytomegalovirus infection. TCRdb analysed the reads with MiXCR anew, one entry per CDR3 protein. In the table there are roughly 860,000 distinct CDR3 sequences, roughly 33% of which are singletons. What these receptors recognize is not known. Sequences were derived from cultured CD8+ T cells from PBMCs, sampled from culture after CMV antigen stimulation. The source is a human donor in good health (CMV status not recorded). Some clones in this sample may be carry-over from other donors' samples.

The chain is built from TRBV10-3 and TRBJ2-3; 12 nucleotides agree with TRBD2. This CDR3 contains 15 residues. The V and J ends lost 4 bases and 3 bases, in that order; junction bases with no gene match: 2. Germline assignment: CDR1 ENHRY and CDR2 SYGVKD. CDR3 in amino acids: CAISVTSGGTDTQYF. In DNA form, the CDR3 reads TGTGCCATCAGTGTGACTAGCGGGGGAACAGATACGCAGTATTTT.

This chain links TRBV19 with TRBJ1-2; D is ambiguous. The CDR3 sequence is 12 residues long. Germline V lookup: CDR1 LNHDA, CDR2 SQIVND (reference sequence). With 7 bases removed from V and 3 bases from J, the gap between germline ends came to 9 bases. In DNA, the CDR3 is TGTGCCAGTACAAACGGCGACTATGGCTACACCTTC. As protein: CASTNGDYGYTF.

The chain has TRBV15 and TRBJ2-5, with 8 bases identical to TRBD1. V lost 5 bases, J lost 0 bases, and 5 bases stayed unmatched. The CDR3 loop spans 15 amino acids. Germline-derived CDR1 and CDR2 are LNHNV and YYDKDF (reference sequence). This CDR3 reads CATSARTGYQETQYF. The CDR3 coding sequence is TGTGCCACCAGCGCCCGGACAGGGTACCAAGAGACCCAGTACTTC. The full variable domain, in which reference TRBV15 and TRBJ2-5 provide the parts outside the CDR3, is DAMVIQNPRYQVTQFGKPVTLSCSQTLNHNVMYWYQQKSSQAPKLLFHYYDKDFNNEADTPDNFQSRRPNTSFCFLDIRSPGLGDTAMYLCATSARTGYQETQYFGPGTRLLVL.

This clonotype has just a few counts. The rearrangement joins TRBV7-3 to TRBJ1-3; D uncertain. Trimming shortened V by 5 bases and J by 10 bases, and 21 bases separated the two germline ends. The CDR3 extends over 15 amino acids. Germline CDR1 is SGHTA and CDR2 is FQGTGA. This CDR3 is CASSPSEARLKTIYF. CDR3 coding DNA: TGTGCCAGCAGCCCCAGTGAGGCCCGGTTAAAGACCATATATTTT.

The V gene is TRBV19, the J gene TRBJ1-1; D unresolved. Germline V gene sequence: CDR1 LNHDA, CDR2 SQIVND (reference sequence). Trimming took 6 bases from V and 4 from J, leaving 9 bases between them. This CDR3 has 12 residues. The CDR3 DNA reads TGTGCCAGTAGAGAGTTTAGCACTGAAGCTTTCTTT. Its translation: CASREFSTEAFF.

The genes are TRBV5-6 and TRBJ2-3, with D maybe TRBD1 (6 bases). The V gene's germline CDR1 is SGHDT and CDR2 YYEEEE. With 4 bases removed from V and 2 bases from J, the gap between germline ends came to 14 bases. The length of the CDR3 is 15 residues. CDR3 nucleotides: TGTGCCAGCAGCCCGACGGACAGATACACAGATACGCAGTATTTT. Encoded protein: CASSPTDRYTDTQYF.

This clonotype was seen once. J is TRBJ2-7 and V is TRBV2; no clear D gene. Germline-derived CDR1 and CDR2 are SNHLY and FYNNEI. This CDR3 has 13 residues. Trimming removed 8 bases at V and 4 bases at J, with 15 bases between. CDR3 sequence (DNA): TGTGCCAGCGGGCCGGGCGGTGGGTACGAGCAGTACTTC. It specifies CASGPGGGYEQYF.

The table lists this clonotype with a few counts. The chain recombines TRBV7-6 with TRBJ2-1; 9 positions match TRBD2. The V gene end was trimmed by 2 bases and the J gene end by 9 bases; junction bases not matched to a gene: 5. CDR1 SGHVS and CDR2 FNYEAQ come from the germline V gene. The CDR3 consists of 14 residues. The CDR3 DNA reads TGTGCCAGCAGCTTATCCAGCGGGGGGCGTGAGCAGTTCTTC. Protein sequence: CASSLSSGGREQFF.

The rearrangement joins TRBV28 to TRBJ2-7; 10 positions match TRBD1. The V and J ends lost 3 bases and 5 bases, in that order; junction bases with no gene match: 1. This CDR3 region has 13 residues. CDR1 and CDR2 (germline): MDHEN, SYDVKM. DNA for the CDR3: TGTGCCAGCAGTTTGACAGGGGGCAACGAGCAGTACGTC. The encoded protein is CASSLTGGNEQYV.

Comments on this clonotype: The junction shows a germline mismatch at one end, possibly a read error. This chain links TRBV7-6 with TRBJ1-5; D is unresolved. The CDR3 is 13 residues long. The germline CDR1 and CDR2 sequences are SGHVS and FNYEAQ. DNA of the CDR3: TGTGTCAGCAGCCGTATTACGGGGCAGCCCCAGCATTTT. Amino acid sequence: CVSSRITGQPQHF.

This chain joins TRBV6-5 and TRBJ1-1; tentatively, D is TRBD1 (6 bases). The CDR3 loop spans 13 amino acids. Deletions cut 3 bases from V and 6 bases from J, with 11 bases between. The germline gives CDR1 MNHEY, CDR2 SVGAGI. The CDR3 protein is CASSYRGGAEAFF. CDR3 nucleotide sequence: TGTGCCAGCAGTTATCGTGGGGGCGCTGAAGCTTTCTTT.

The chain couples TRBV12-3 or TRBV12-4 to TRBJ1-1; D gene unclear. The CDR3 is 13 residues long. V was pared by 6 bases and J by 1 base, with 9 bases between. The CDR3 protein is CASRTSPNTEAFF. The CDR3 DNA reads TGTGCCAGCAGAACTAGTCCGAACACTGAAGCTTTCTTT.

The chain recombines TRBV12-3 or TRBV12-4 with TRBJ2-1; 9 nucleotides agree with TRBD2. Unmatched junction bases numbered 7, after V lost 2 bases and J lost 8 bases. The CDR3 sequence is 15 residues long. The DNA of the CDR3 is TGTGCCAGCAGTTTAAAGGGACTAGCAAGCGATGAGCAGTTCTTC. Translating gives CASSLKGLASDEQFF.

As to this clonotype: Relative to the germline gene, one junction end is altered; a read error may explain this. The chain employs TRBV7-3 and TRBJ1-1; TRBD1 aligns across 10 bases. The length of the CDR3 is 15 residues. Per germline, CDR1 SGHTA and CDR2 FQGTGA. CDR3 residues: CASSLGQGEETEASF. CDR3 sequence (DNA): TGTGCCAGCAGCTTAGGACAGGGGGAAGAGACTGAAGCTTCCTTT.

The rearrangement links TRBV5-6 to TRBJ1-1; D possibly corresponds to TRBD1 (6 bases). CDR1 and CDR2 (germline): SGHDT, YYEEEE. V dropped 1 base and J dropped 5 bases, with 21 bases sitting between them. The length of the CDR3 is 17 residues. The CDR3: CASSLFAGGTSETEAFF. DNA for the CDR3: TGTGCCAGCAGCTTGTTTGCCGGAGGGACATCAGAGACTGAAGCTTTCTTT.